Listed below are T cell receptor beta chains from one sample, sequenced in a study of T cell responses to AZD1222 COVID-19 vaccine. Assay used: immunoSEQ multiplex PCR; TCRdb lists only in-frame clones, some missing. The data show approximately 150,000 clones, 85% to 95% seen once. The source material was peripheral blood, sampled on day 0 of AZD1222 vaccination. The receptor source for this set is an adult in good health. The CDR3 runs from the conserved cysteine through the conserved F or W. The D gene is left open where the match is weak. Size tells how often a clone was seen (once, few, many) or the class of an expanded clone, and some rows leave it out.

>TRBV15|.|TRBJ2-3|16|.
CATSRGGGASTDTQYF
TGTGCCACCAGCAGAGGAGGCGGGGCTAGCACAGATACGCAGTATTTT
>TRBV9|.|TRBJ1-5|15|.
CASSVGQTSNQPQHF
TGTGCCAGCAGCGTAGGACAGACGAGCAATCAGCCCCAGCATTTT
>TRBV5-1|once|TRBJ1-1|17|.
CASTSMRDKDVNTEAFF
TGCGCCAGCACCTCTATGAGGGACAAAGACGTGAACACTGAAGCTTTCTTT
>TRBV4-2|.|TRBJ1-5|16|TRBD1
CASSQDLQGGGQPQHF
TGTGCCAGCAGCCAAGATCTGCAGGGGGGTGGTCAGCCCCAGCATTTT
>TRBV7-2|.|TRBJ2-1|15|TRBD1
CASSLRGQRYNEQFF
TGTGCCAGCAGCTTACGGGGACAGCGGTACAATGAGCAGTTCTTC
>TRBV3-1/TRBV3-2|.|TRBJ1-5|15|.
CASSLRGGAGQPQHF
TGTGCCAGCAGCCTCCGCGGGGGCGCAGGGCAGCCCCAGCATTTT
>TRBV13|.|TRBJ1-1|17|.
CASSLEVEGRGLTEAFF
TGTGCCAGCAGCTTAGAGGTAGAGGGCAGGGGACTCACTGAAGCTTTCTTT
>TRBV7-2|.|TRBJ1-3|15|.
CASSSEGGRGNTIYF
TGTGCCAGCAGCTCCGAGGGGGGCCGAGGAAACACCATATATTTT
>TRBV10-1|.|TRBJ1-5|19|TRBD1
CASSECRDRPRIGNQPQHF
TGCGCCAGCAGTGAGTGCCGGGACAGGCCCAGGATAGGCAATCAGCCCCAGCATTTT
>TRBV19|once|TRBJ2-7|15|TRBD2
CASSIGMGLANEQYF
TGTGCCAGTAGTATAGGCATGGGACTAGCTAACGAGCAGTACTTC
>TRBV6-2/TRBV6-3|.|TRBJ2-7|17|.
CASSPPSGGRATYEQYF
TGTGCCAGCAGCCCACCCTCAGGGGGGAGGGCCACCTACGAGCAGTACTTC
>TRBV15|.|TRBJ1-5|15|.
CATSRDLYSNQPQHF
TGTGCCACCAGCAGAGACCTCTATAGCAATCAGCCCCAGCATTTT
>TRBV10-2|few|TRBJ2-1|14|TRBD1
CASSDRGHYNEQFF
TGCGCCAGCAGTGACAGGGGGCACTACAATGAGCAGTTCTTC
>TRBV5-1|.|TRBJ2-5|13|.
CASRRDHQETQYF
TGCGCCAGCAGAAGGGATCACCAAGAGACCCAGTACTTC
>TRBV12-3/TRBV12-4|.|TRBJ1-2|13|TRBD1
CASRRRAGGGYTF
TGTGCCAGCAGGCGGAGAGCAGGGGGGGGCTACACCTTC
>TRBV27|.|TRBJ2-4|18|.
CASSLIYPERLAKNIQYF
TGTGCCAGCAGTTTAATATACCCAGAAAGATTAGCCAAAAACATTCAGTACTTC
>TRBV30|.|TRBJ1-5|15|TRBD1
CAWSQQDRPYQPQHF
TGTGCCTGGAGTCAGCAGGACAGGCCGTATCAGCCCCAGCATTTT
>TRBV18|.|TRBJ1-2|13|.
CASSPQGYYGYTF
TGTGCCAGCTCACCACAGGGGTACTATGGCTACACCTTC
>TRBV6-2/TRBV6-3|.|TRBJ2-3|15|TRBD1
CASSYRRGSPDTQYF
TGTGCCAGCAGTTATCGCAGGGGGAGTCCAGATACGCAGTATTTT
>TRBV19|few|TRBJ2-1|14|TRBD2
CASMGLAGGVEQFF
TGTGCCAGTATGGGACTAGCGGGAGGGGTTGAGCAGTTCTTC
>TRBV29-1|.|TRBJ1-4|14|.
CSVEDQWGSEKLFF
TGCAGCGTTGAAGATCAGTGGGGGTCTGAAAAACTGTTTTTT
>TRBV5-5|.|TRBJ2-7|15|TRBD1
CASRPTGTGTYEQYF
TGTGCCAGCAGGCCAACAGGGACAGGGACCTACGAGCAGTACTTC
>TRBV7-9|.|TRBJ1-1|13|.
CASRLTGNTEAFF
TGTGCCAGCAGGTTAACGGGTAACACTGAAGCTTTCTTT
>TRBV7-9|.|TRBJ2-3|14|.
CASIAEHSTDTQYF
TGTGCCAGCATTGCGGAGCATAGCACAGATACGCAGTATTTT
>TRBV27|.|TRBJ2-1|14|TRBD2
CASSPGTIYNEQFF
TGTGCCAGCAGCCCGGGGACTATTTACAATGAGCAGTTCTTC
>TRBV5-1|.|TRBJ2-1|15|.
CASRLLPPTHNEQFF
TGCGCCAGCCGATTACTCCCGCCGACTCACAATGAGCAGTTCTTC
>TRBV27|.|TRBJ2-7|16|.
CASSFRGTGQSYEQYF
TGTGCCAGCAGTTTCCGGGGTACTGGACAGAGCTACGAGCAGTACTTC
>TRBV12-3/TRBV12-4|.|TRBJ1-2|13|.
CASNGTPNYGYTF
TGTGCCAGCAACGGGACACCTAACTATGGCTACACCTTC
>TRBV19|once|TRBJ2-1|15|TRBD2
CASTPASGVYNEQFF
TGTGCCAGTACCCCCGCAAGCGGGGTATACAATGAGCAGTTCTTC
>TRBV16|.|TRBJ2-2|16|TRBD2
CASSLGLAGIAGELFF
TGTGCCAGCAGCCTGGGACTAGCGGGAATTGCAGGGGAGCTGTTTTTT
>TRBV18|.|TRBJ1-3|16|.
CASSPSPTDSGNTIYF
TGTGCCAGCTCACCGAGTCCGACAGACTCTGGAAACACCATATATTTT
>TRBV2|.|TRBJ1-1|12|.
CASTWTGAEAFF
TGTGCCAGCACCTGGACCGGCGCTGAAGCTTTCTTT
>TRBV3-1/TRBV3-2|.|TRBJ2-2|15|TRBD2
CASSLTSGGSGELFF
TGTGCCAGCAGCCTGACTAGCGGGGGGTCCGGGGAGCTGTTTTTT
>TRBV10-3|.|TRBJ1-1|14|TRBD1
CAIGAAGGDTEAFF
TGTGCCATCGGTGCGGCAGGGGGAGACACTGAAGCTTTCTTT
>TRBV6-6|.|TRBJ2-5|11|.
CASSYTETQYF
TGTGCCAGCAGTTACACCGAGACCCAGTACTTC
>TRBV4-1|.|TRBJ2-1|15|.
CASSQGENRYNEQFF
TGCGCCAGCAGCCAAGGGGAAAACAGGTACAATGAGCAGTTCTTC
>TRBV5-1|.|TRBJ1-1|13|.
CASNERGNTEAFF
TGCGCCAGCAACGAAAGGGGGAACACTGAAGCTTTCTTT
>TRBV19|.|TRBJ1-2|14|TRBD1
CASSLSGQGYGYTF
TGTGCCAGTAGCCTCTCCGGACAGGGGTATGGCTACACCTTC
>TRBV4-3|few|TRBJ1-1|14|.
CASSQVEGVTEAFF
TGCGCCAGCAGCCAAGTTGAGGGGGTCACTGAAGCTTTCTTT
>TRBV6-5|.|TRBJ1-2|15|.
CASSYSSVPNYGYTF
TGTGCCAGCAGTTACTCGAGCGTCCCCAACTATGGCTACACCTTC
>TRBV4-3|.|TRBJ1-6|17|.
CASSQERGSSYNSPLHF
TGCGCCAGCAGCCAAGAACGGGGCAGCTCCTATAATTCACCCCTCCACTTT
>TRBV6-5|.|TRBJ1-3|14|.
CASSGGGSGNTIYF
TGTGCCAGCTCAGGCGGGGGGAGTGGAAACACCATATATTTT
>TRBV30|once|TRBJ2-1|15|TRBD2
CAWGKGSGGYNEQFF
TGTGCCTGGGGAAAGGGGAGCGGGGGTTACAATGAGCAGTTCTTC
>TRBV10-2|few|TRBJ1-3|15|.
CASSPRGNSGNTIYF
TGCGCCAGCAGTCCTCGGGGCAACTCTGGAAACACCATATATTTT
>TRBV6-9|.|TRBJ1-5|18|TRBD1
CASSWGTGNTGKAQPQHF
TGTGCCAGCAGTTGGGGGACAGGGAACACTGGTAAAGCTCAGCCCCAGCATTTT
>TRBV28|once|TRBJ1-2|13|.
CASSLSAVYGYTF
TGTGCCAGCAGTTTGTCGGCAGTCTATGGCTACACCTTC
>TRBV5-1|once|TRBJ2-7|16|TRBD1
CASSKLPGQGGAEQYF
TGCGCCAGCAGCAAGCTCCCGGGACAGGGGGGTGCCGAGCAGTACTTC
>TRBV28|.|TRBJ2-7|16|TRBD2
CASSFPSGRSHYEQYF
TGTGCCAGCAGTTTCCCTAGCGGGAGGTCCCACTACGAGCAGTACTTC
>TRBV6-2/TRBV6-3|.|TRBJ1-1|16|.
CASSFRGSGTSTEAFF
TGTGCCAGCAGTTTTAGGGGGAGTGGAACCAGCACTGAAGCTTTCTTT
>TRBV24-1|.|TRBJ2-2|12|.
CATSTGTGELFF
TGTGCCACCAGCACGGGCACCGGGGAGCTGTTTTTT
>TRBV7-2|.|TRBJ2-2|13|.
CASNTDSFGELFF
TGTGCCAGCAATACTGATTCTTTCGGGGAGCTGTTTTTT
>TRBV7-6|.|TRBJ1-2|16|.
CASSLRETLTNYGYTF
TGTGCCAGCAGCTTACGGGAAACTCTAACTAACTATGGCTACACCTTC
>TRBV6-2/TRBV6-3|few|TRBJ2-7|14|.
CASSYEAGAYEQYF
TGTGCCAGCAGTTACGAAGCAGGGGCCTACGAGCAGTACTTC
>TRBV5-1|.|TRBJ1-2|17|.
CASSSYTMTGLAYGYTF
TGCGCCAGCAGCTCCTACACCATGACAGGCCTTGCTTATGGCTACACCTTC
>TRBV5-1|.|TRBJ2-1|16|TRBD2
CASSPGSASGINEQFF
TGCGCCAGCAGCCCTGGATCGGCTAGCGGTATAAATGAGCAGTTCTTC
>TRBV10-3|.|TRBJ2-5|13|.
CAISESTRETQYF
TGTGCCATCAGTGAGTCCACCAGGGAGACCCAGTACTTC
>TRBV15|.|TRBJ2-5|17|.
CATSRDFTGWGEETQYF
TGTGCCACCAGCAGAGATTTCACAGGTTGGGGGGAAGAGACCCAGTACTTC
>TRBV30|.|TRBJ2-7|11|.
CAWSGRAEQYF
TGTGCCTGGAGTGGCCGGGCCGAGCAGTACTTC
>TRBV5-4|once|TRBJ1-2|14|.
CASSGGRGPYGYTF
TGTGCCAGCAGCGGGGGCCGGGGCCCCTATGGCTACACCTTC